The entry below gives a single TCR beta chain sequence along with its context. Antigen unknown. These data are taken from a study of shared clonotypes between healthy human individuals. The study separated CD4+ cells into CD45RA+ naive and CD45RA-negative memory subsets. Trimming took 5 bases from V and 4 from J; bases not matched to a gene: 3. The CDR3 contains 13 residues. Germline assignment: CDR1 MDHEN and CDR2 SYDVKM. The assay used deep level. Sorted-subset replicate PCRs used about 190 ng of genomic DNA. This amount corresponded to 25,000 to 30,000 T cell genomes. Using immunoSEQ multiplex PCR, the repertoire was profiled, and TCRdb retains in-frame clones only, with some absent. Of around 2.5 million clones in the sample, approximately 94% were seen once. Study-level findings and limits: Unshared clonotypes carried lower generation probabilities than those common to all four donors.

The receptor was derived from a man younger than 30 in good health. Some clones in this sample may be carry-over from other donors' samples. The J gene is TRBJ2-7, the V gene TRBV28; 9 bases agree with TRBD2. The specimen sequenced was naive CD4+ T cells from PBMCs. Regarding subset: CD45RA+ positively selected. CDR3 sequence reads: CASSIAGAYEQYF. CDR3 DNA sequence: TGTGCCAGCAGTATAGCGGGAGCGTACGAGCAGTACTTC. The variable domain in full, completed from reference TRBV28 and TRBJ2-7, reads DVKVTQSSRYLVKRTGEKVFLECVQDMDHENMFWYRQDPGLGLRLIYFSYDVKMKEKGDIPEGYSVSREKKERFSLILESASTNQTSMYLCASSIAGAYEQYFGPGTRLTVT.